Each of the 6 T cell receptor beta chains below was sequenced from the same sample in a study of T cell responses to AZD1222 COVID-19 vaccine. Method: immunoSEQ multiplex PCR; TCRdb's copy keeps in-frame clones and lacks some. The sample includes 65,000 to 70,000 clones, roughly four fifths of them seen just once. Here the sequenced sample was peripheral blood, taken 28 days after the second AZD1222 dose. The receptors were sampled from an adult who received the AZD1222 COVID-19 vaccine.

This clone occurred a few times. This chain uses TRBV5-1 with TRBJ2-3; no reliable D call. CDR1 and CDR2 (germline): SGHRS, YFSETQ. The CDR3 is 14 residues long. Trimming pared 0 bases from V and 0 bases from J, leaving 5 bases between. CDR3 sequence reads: CASSLGGSTDTQYF. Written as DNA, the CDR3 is TGCGCCAGCAGCTTGGGTGGGAGCACAGATACGCAGTATTTT.

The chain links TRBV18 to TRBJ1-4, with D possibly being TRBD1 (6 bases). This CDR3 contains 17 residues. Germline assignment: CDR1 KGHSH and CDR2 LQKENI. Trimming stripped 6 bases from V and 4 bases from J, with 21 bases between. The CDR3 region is CASSRVNPQGFNEKLFF. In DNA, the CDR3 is TGTGCCAGCTCCCGAGTTAACCCACAGGGATTTAATGAAAAACTGTTTTTT.

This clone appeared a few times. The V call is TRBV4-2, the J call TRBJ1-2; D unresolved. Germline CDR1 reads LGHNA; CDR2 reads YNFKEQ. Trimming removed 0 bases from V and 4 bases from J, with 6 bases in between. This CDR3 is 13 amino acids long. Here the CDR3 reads CASSQDGVYGYTF. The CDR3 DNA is TGTGCCAGCAGCCAAGACGGTGTCTATGGCTACACCTTC.

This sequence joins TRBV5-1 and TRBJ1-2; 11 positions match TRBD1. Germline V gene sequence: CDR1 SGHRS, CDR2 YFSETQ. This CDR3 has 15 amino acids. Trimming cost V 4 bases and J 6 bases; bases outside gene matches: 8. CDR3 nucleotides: TGCGCCAGCAGCCTAGGGACAGGGGGAGGCCATGGCTACACCTTC. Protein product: CASSLGTGGGHGYTF.

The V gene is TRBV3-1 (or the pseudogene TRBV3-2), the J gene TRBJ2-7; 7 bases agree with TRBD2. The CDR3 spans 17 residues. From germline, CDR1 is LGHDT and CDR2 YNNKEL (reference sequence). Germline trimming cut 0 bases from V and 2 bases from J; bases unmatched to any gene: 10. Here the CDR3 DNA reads TGTGCCAGCAGCCAAGAACCGAGCGGGGAGGTTCCCTACGAGCAGTACTTC. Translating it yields CASSQEPSGEVPYEQYF.

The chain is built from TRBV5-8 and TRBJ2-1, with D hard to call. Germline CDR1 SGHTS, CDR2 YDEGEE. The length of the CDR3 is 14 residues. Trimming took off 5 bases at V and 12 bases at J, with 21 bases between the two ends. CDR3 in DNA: TGTGCCAGCAGAGATAAGGACGACCAGCTTGGGCAGTTCTTC. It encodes CASRDKDDQLGQFF.